This T cell receptor (beta chain) came from a study of PD-1 blockade in classical Hodgkin lymphoma. Study-wide findings and caveats: Only CD4+ TCR diversity, not CD8+, had risen significantly by C4D1. When nivolumab was started under 1 year after ASCT, patients were excluded. Newly diagnosed patients were reported to start with lower TCR diversity than healthy donors. Repertoires differed for reasons still undefined, possibly disease activity or prior therapy.

The repertoire was sequenced with immunoSEQ multiplex PCR; TCRdb's copy has only in-frame clones and lacks some. The table records about 30,000 clones, more than 60% of them present only once. All patients experienced relapse after autologous stem cell transplantation, and brentuximab vedotin exposure was variable. For this clone: The antigen is unknown.

Sequencing was performed on peripheral blood mononuclear cells (PBMCs), taken before the second cycle of nivolumab. This TCR was recovered from a human donor with classical Hodgkin lymphoma.

The CDR3 sequence is CASSDDREEQYF. CDR3 sequence (DNA): TGTGCCAGCAGTGACGACAGGGAAGAGCAGTACTTC. V and J are TRBV2 and TRBJ2-7; 7 bases are shared with TRBD1. Germline V lookup: CDR1 SNHLY, CDR2 FYNNEI. The length of the CDR3 is 12 residues. V shed 3 bases, J shed 7 bases, and the junction held 3 bases outside the gene matches.